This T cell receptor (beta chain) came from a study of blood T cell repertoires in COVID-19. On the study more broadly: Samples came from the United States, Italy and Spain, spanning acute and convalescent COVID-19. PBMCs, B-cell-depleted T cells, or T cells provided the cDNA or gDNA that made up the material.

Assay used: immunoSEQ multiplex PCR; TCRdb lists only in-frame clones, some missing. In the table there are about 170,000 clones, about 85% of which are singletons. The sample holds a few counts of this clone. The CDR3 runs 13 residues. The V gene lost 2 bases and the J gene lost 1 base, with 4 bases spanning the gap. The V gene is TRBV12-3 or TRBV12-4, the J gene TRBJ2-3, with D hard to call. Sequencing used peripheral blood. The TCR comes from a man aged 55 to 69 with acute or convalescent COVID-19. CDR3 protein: CASSLQGTDTQYF. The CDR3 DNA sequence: TGTGCCAGCAGTTTACAGGGCACAGATACGCAGTATTTT.